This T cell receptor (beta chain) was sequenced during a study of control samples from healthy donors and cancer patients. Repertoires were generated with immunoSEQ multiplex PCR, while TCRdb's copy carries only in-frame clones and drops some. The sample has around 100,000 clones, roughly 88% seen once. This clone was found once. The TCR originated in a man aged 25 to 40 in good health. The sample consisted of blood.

The DNA for the CDR3 is TGTGCCAGCAGCCCCGTCGAAGTAGCTTCCTACGAGCAGTACTTC. Translation: CASSPVEVASYEQYF. The chain links TRBV3-1 (or the pseudogene TRBV3-2) to TRBJ2-7; unclear D gene. Germline V gives CDR1 LGHDT, CDR2 YNNKEL (reference sequence). This CDR3 region has 15 residues. Between the trimmed V and J ends, which lost 4 bases and 1 base, there was a span of 14 bases.